This record covers a single T cell receptor (beta chain). These data originate in a study of blood T cell repertoires in COVID-19. Study in general: Acute and convalescent COVID-19 samples came from the United States, Italy and Spain.

Original processing notes: Reference gene primer amplification gave nucleated cell count estimates. The data were produced by immunoSEQ multiplex PCR, yet TCRdb's version contains in-frame clones alone and is incomplete. The DNA gave D and trimming, while V, J and clone size come from that table. The data show 450,000 to 500,000 clones, about 85% seen once. Participant-reported clinical history was the basis for cohort assignment. Donors in Cohort 3 who had recovered were those with two negative PCRs, healthcare professional clearance, or resolution of their symptoms. The germline gives CDR1 LNHDA, CDR2 SQIVND (reference sequence). V lost 0 bases, J lost 5 bases, and 3 bases stayed unmatched. This CDR3 is built from 15 residues.

This sequence originates from a woman aged 60-70 years who had recovered from COVID-19. The chain employs TRBV19 and TRBJ2-3; 9 bases agree with TRBD2. Sequenced: PBMCs or T cells enriched from blood (not recorded which). CDR3 protein: CASSIDGGGGDTQYF. The CDR3 DNA sequence: TGTGCCAGTAGTATAGATGGCGGGGGGGGAGATACGCAGTATTTT.